A single sample is the source of the 17 T cell receptor beta chains below, sequenced in a study of regulatory T cells in long-lasting Graves disease. Building the TCR beta libraries relied on iRepertoire HTBI primers, and CDR3 regions underwent Arm-PCR. TCRdb ran MiXCR on the multiplex PCR reads and lists one entry per CDR3 protein. The sample contains about 560,000 distinct CDR3 sequences, 15% to 20% of which appear only once. Described time point: newly diagnosed GD, antithyroid drugs for less than 3 months. The TCR library was prepared using RNA isolated from PBMCs. These data were also reused for a study on T cells in Graves' hyperthyroidism and ophthalmopathy.

The source material was peripheral blood mononuclear cells (PBMCs), sampled at new diagnosis, from a patient treated with antithyroid drugs. The source is a man aged 18 to 35 with Graves disease.

V is TRBV7-9 and J is TRBJ2-3; 11 nucleotides align to TRBD2. This CDR3 comprises 18 residues. Trimming at V came to 4 bases and at J to 7 bases, leaving 16 bases not matched to a gene. Germline V gene lookup returns CDR1 SEHNR and CDR2 FQNEAQ (reference sequence). The CDR3 DNA is TGTGCCAGCAGCTCCGCCCGTAGAGGGCTAGCGGGAGGAAATACGCAGTATTTT. Translating gives CASSSARRGLAGGNTQYF.

The chain has TRBV24-1 and TRBJ1-2; 7 nucleotides match TRBD1. V trimming: 9 bases; J trimming: 3 bases; junction bases outside the gene matches: 3. There are 12 residues in the CDR3. Germline CDR1 reads KGHDR; CDR2 reads SFDVKD. The CDR3, as DNA: TGTGCCACCGGGGACAGTGACTATGGCTACACCTTC. It encodes CATGDSDYGYTF.

This clonotype was recorded only once. A much more abundant neighbour one base away suggests this may be a read error. The chain uses TRBV6-5 and TRBJ1-1; no firm D call. The CDR3 is made up of 15 amino acids. Between the trimmed V and J ends, which lost 2 bases and 5 bases, there was a span of 15 bases. CDR1 and CDR2 (germline): MNHEY, SVGAGI. The CDR3 nucleotides are TGTGCCAGCAGTTACCCTTGGGATTTTCAGACTGAAGCTTTCTTT. Amino acid sequence: CASSYPWDFQTEAFF.

This clonotype was seen repeatedly, ten times or more. The V gene is TRBV12-3 or TRBV12-4, the J gene TRBJ2-3; TRBD1 matches at 7 bases. Germline trimming cut 2 bases from V and 2 bases from J; bases unmatched to any gene: 4. The CDR3 runs to 15 residues. As DNA, the CDR3 is TGTGCCAGCAGTTTATCCGGGACAGCCACAGATACGCAGTATTTT. This translates into CASSLSGTATDTQYF.

This clonotype showed up many times. This chain uses TRBV20-1 with TRBJ2-1; possible D gene TRBD2, 6 bases. The CDR3 covers 14 residues. Trimming left V 3 bases short and J 4 bases short, with 13 bases between. The germline gives CDR1 DFQATT, CDR2 SNEGSKA (reference sequence). CDR3 coding DNA: TGCAGTGCTAGTGGGCGGGAAGCGTACAATGAGCAGTTCTTC. It encodes CSASGREAYNEQFF.

This clonotype has just a few counts. This clone may be a read error of a much larger clone one base away. V usage is TRBV27 and J usage is TRBJ2-7; D possibly matches TRBD1 or TRBD2 (6 bases each). The V end was cut by 2 bases, the J end by 2 bases, with 16 bases between. Germline V gene sequence: CDR1 MNHEY, CDR2 SMNVEV (reference sequence). The CDR3 contains 16 residues. The DNA of the CDR3 is TGTGCCAGCAGTTTAGGAGGGGGACGGACCACCTACGAGCAGTACTTC. The encoded protein is CASSLGGGRTTYEQYF.

The chain's CDR3 is CASSSRGSMNTEAFF. CDR3 nucleotides: TGTGCCAGCTCCTCCCGGGGGAGCATGAACACTGAAGCTTTCTTT. The rearrangement links TRBV6-1 to TRBJ1-1; D is possibly TRBD1 (5 bases). The germline V gene has CDR1 MNHNS and CDR2 SASEGT. The CDR3 has 15 residues. V gave up 8 bases and J gave up 0 bases, with 16 bases separating them.

This clonotype was observed at least ten times. The chain combines TRBV27 with TRBJ1-5, with TRBD1 matching 9 bases. Germline CDR1 MNHEY, CDR2 SMNVEV (reference sequence). V lost 6 bases to trimming and J lost 5 bases; unmatched junction nucleotides: 8. The CDR3 spans 15 residues. The CDR3 DNA follows: TGTGCCAGCAGCCCACTGGGGACAGGGTATCAGCCCCAGCATTTT. Translated: CASSPLGTGYQPQHF.

This clonotype was observed many times. The chain's CDR3 is CASAISGEVNEQFF. The CDR3 nucleotides are TGTGCTAGTGCCATTAGCGGGGAAGTCAATGAGCAGTTCTTC. V usage is TRBV12-5 and J usage is TRBJ2-1; 8 nucleotides line up with TRBD2. This CDR3 contains 14 residues. The V and J ends lost 7 bases and 6 bases, in that order; junction bases with no gene match: 8. CDR1 LGHNT and CDR2 FRNRAP come from the germline V gene.

The table lists this clonotype with many counts. The rearrangement uses TRBV20-1 and TRBJ2-1, with D possibly being TRBD1 or TRBD2 (5 bases each). This CDR3 comprises 15 residues. The germline V gene encodes CDR1 DFQATT and CDR2 SNEGSKA (reference sequence). Trimming left V 6 bases short and J 8 bases short, with 23 bases between. The CDR3, as DNA: TGCAGTGCCACCGAGGACGGGGCCGTAACGGATGAGCAGTTCTTC. Protein product: CSATEDGAVTDEQFF.

This clonotype was counted only a few times. V is TRBV29-1 and J is TRBJ2-5; no reliable D call. This CDR3 comprises 14 residues. Germline V gene data show CDR1 as SQVTM and CDR2 as ANQGSEA. V gave up 6 bases and J gave up 2 bases, with 16 bases separating them. The CDR3, as DNA: TGCAGCGTACCTGTCCCCTCCTCGCAAGAGACCCAGTACTTC. The encoded protein is CSVPVPSSQETQYF.

This clonotype was counted only a few times. The chain carries TRBV9 and TRBJ2-1; tentative D call: TRBD2 (6 bases). V lost 2 bases, J lost 4 bases, and 13 bases lay in between. The CDR3 loop spans 15 amino acids. Per the germline V gene, CDR1 is SGDLS and CDR2 is YYNGEE. The CDR3 protein is CASSVGTQQYNEQFF. The CDR3 DNA reads TGTGCCAGCAGCGTCGGGACTCAACAATACAATGAGCAGTTCTTC.

This clonotype was detected only a few times. The rearrangement uses TRBV7-2 and TRBJ2-7; D is possibly TRBD1 (5 bases). This CDR3 has 13 amino acids. Per the germline V gene, CDR1 is SGHTA and CDR2 is FQGNSA. V lost 5 bases and J lost 5, with 13 bases in between. CDR3 region: CASSRQGKDEQYF. The CDR3 coding sequence is TGTGCCAGCAGCCGGCAGGGTAAGGACGAGCAGTACTTC.

This clonotype appeared many times. The V call is TRBV29-1, the J call TRBJ2-7, with TRBD1 as a possible D gene (5 bases). From germline, CDR1 is SQVTM and CDR2 ANQGSEA. The CDR3 is made up of 10 amino acids. CDR3 DNA: TGCAGAGTGACAGAGCACGAGCAGTACTTC. Translating gives CRVTEHEQYF.

In this sample, this clonotype turned up a few times. The chain links TRBV6-1 to TRBJ2-3; TRBD2 might be the D (5 bases). V gave up 5 bases and J gave up 0 bases, with 12 bases separating them. This CDR3 contains 15 residues. Germline assignment: CDR1 MNHNS and CDR2 SASEGT. The chain's CDR3 is CASSRRGDSTDTQYF. The CDR3 nucleotides are TGTGCCAGCAGTCGCCGGGGAGACAGCACAGATACGCAGTATTTT.

This clonotype has a handful of counts. The chain links TRBV27 to TRBJ1-4, with D perhaps matching TRBD1 (5 bases). The CDR3 runs 14 residues. Germline CDR1 and CDR2: MNHEY and SMNVEV (reference sequence). V lost 1 base, J lost 5 bases, and 8 bases lay in between. CDR3 coding DNA: TGTGCCAGCAGTTTATTGGGACGGAATGAAAAACTGTTTTTT. It codes for CASSLLGRNEKLFF.

Comment on this clonotype: A much larger clone differs from this one at a single base, so this may be a read error. The chain has TRBV18 and TRBJ2-5; D gene ambiguous. CDR3 length: 16 residues. Germline assignment: CDR1 KGHSH and CDR2 LQKENI. The CDR3 DNA is TGTGCCAGCTCACCACCGAGGCAGGTCGCCCAAAAGACCCAGTACTTC. This gives the protein CASSPPRQVAQKTQYF.